The TCR beta chain under discussion was sequenced for a study of blood T cell repertoires in COVID-19. This clone was picked up a small number of times. V shed 0 bases and J shed 1 base, with 7 bases lying between them. Looked up from germline, CDR1 is SGHNT and CDR2 is YYREEE (reference sequence). This CDR3 contains 14 residues. Assay used: immunoSEQ multiplex PCR; TCRdb lists only in-frame clones, some missing. The sample yields 90,000 to 100,000 clones, around 67% seen once. The TCR sequence derives from a woman in her fifties or sixties in a cohort sampled during active or convalescent COVID-19. The rearrangement links TRBV5-4 to TRBJ1-2, with D perhaps TRBD1 (6 bases). Sequenced: peripheral blood. CDR3 coding DNA: TGTGCCAGCAGCTTGGCAGGGGATAACTATGGCTACACCTTC. Translated: CASSLAGDNYGYTF.